This is a list of T cell receptor beta chains from one sample in a study of cytomegalovirus exposure and HLA in healthy donors. The method was immunoSEQ multiplex PCR; TCRdb's version includes in-frame clones alone and lacks a portion of them. The repertoire holds roughly 73,000 clones, with around 82% as singletons. The sequenced sample consisted of PBMCs. These receptors were obtained from a middle-aged man in good health and CMV-seronegative. The CDR3 runs from the conserved cysteine through the conserved F or W. The order of the fields is J gene, V gene, D gene, clone size, CDR3 DNA, CDR3 protein. The D gene is left open where the match is weak. Size values are once, few and many counts, or a class for expanded clones, and some rows have none.

TRBJ2-7,TRBV5-1,TRBD1,-,TGCGCCAGCAGCACGGGACAGGGAAGGGCCTACGAGCAGTACTTC,CASSTGQGRAYEQYF
TRBJ2-3,TRBV28,TRBD2,-,TGTGCCAGCAGCACTCTAGCGGGGAGCACAGATACGCAGTATTTT,CASSTLAGSTDTQYF
TRBJ1-5,TRBV7-9,-,-,TGTGCCAGCAGCTTACAGGGTAGCTCCAATCAGCCCCAGCATTTT,CASSLQGSSNQPQHF
TRBJ2-2,TRBV7-6,-,-,TGTGCCAGCAGCACGGTAGCGAACACCGGGGAGCTGTTTTTT,CASSTVANTGELFF
TRBJ1-4,TRBV5-1,-,few,TGCGCCAGCAGCTTGGGTCCAGGGGAAGGTGAAAAACTGTTTTTT,CASSLGPGEGEKLFF
TRBJ1-1,TRBV29-1,TRBD1,-,TGCAGCGTTGACAGGGGGAGAGGATACACTGAAGCTTTCTTT,CSVDRGRGYTEAFF
TRBJ1-1,TRBV6-9,TRBD1,-,TGTGCCAGCACCACGGGACAGGCGTTGAACACTGAAGCTTTCTTT,CASTTGQALNTEAFF
TRBJ1-4,TRBV18,-,-,TGTGCCAGCTCACCAGGAGGCACTTGGGAAAAACTGTTTTTT,CASSPGGTWEKLFF
TRBJ1-2,TRBV6-5,-,once,TGTGCCAGCAGTGCCCTTTGGGGGCGCGACTATGGCTACACCTTC,CASSALWGRDYGYTF
TRBJ2-5,TRBV6-6,-,-,TGTGCCAGCAACTGGGGGAGGGGGAAGCCCCAAGAGACCCAGTACTTC,CASNWGRGKPQETQYF
TRBJ2-2,TRBV7-2,TRBD1,few,TGTGCCAGCAGTCTTGACAGGGACACCGGGGAGCTGTTTTTT,CASSLDRDTGELFF
TRBJ1-5,TRBV5-5,TRBD1,-,TGTGCCAGCAGCAGCACCGGGACAGTGGTTCGACAGCCCCAGCATTTT,CASSSTGTVVRQPQHF
TRBJ2-5,TRBV10-3,-,once,TGTGCCATCAGTGAAGGACAGCCTAGCCAAGAGACCCAGTACTTC,CAISEGQPSQETQYF
TRBJ1-5,TRBV15,-,-,TGTGCCACCAGCAGACGGGGGGACAATCAGCCCCAGCATTTT,CATSRRGDNQPQHF
TRBJ1-6,TRBV6-5,-,-,TGTGCCAGCAAACGCCAGGCCGATTCACCCCTCCACTTT,CASKRQADSPLHF
TRBJ1-6,TRBV7-3,TRBD1,-,TGTGCCAGCAGCCCCGCGACAGGGGCCAATTCACCCCTCCACTTT,CASSPATGANSPLHF
TRBJ2-6,TRBV7-9,-,-,TGTGCCAGCAGCCCACGCAATGGGGCCGGGGCCAACGTCCTGACTTTC,CASSPRNGAGANVLTF
TRBJ2-5,TRBV29-1,TRBD1,-,TGCAGCGTTGGACAGGGAAGACCAGAGACCCAGTACTTC,CSVGQGRPETQYF
TRBJ2-3,TRBV28,TRBD2,-,TGTGCCAGCGCCGGGGGGGGAGAAGATACGCAGTATTTT,CASAGGGEDTQYF
TRBJ2-5,TRBV29-1,TRBD1,-,TGCAGCTCCTCCGGGACAGGAGGGACGGAGACCCAGTACTTC,CSSSGTGGTETQYF
TRBJ2-7,TRBV10-2,TRBD2,-,TGCGCCAGCATTAAGCGGGGGGCCAACTACGAGCAGTACTTC,CASIKRGANYEQYF